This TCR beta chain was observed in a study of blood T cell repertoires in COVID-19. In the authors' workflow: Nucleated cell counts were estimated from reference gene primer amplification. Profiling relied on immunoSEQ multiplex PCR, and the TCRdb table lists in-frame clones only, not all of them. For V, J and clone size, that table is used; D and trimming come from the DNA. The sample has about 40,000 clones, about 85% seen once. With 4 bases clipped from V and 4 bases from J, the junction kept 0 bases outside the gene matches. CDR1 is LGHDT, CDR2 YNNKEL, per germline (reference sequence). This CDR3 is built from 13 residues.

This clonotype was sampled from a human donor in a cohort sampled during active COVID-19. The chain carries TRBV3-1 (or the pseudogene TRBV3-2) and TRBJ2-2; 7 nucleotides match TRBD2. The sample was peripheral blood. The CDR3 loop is CASSRGGTGELFF. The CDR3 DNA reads TGTGCCAGCAGCCGGGGGGGCACCGGGGAGCTGTTTTTT.